The 4 T cell receptor beta chains presented below share a single source sample, sequenced in a study of blood T cell repertoires in COVID-19. Assay used: immunoSEQ multiplex PCR; TCRdb lists only in-frame clones, some missing. The sample has approximately 150,000 clones, more than 75% seen once. What was sequenced was peripheral blood. These receptors were collected from a man aged 65 to 85 with active COVID-19.

The chain carries TRBV11-2 and TRBJ2-7; 11 nucleotides align to TRBD2. Trimming cost V 2 bases and J 4 bases; bases outside gene matches: 4. CDR3 length: 15 amino acids. Per germline, CDR1 SGHAT and CDR2 FQNNGV. CDR3 loop: CASSLLGTSGYEQYF. The CDR3, as DNA: TGTGCCAGCAGCTTACTGGGGACTAGCGGATACGAGCAGTACTTC. Full variable domain (rest looked up from reference TRBV11-2 and TRBJ2-7): EAGVAQSPRYKIIEKRQSVAFWCNPISGHATLYWYQQILGQGPKLLIQFQNNGVVDDSQLPKDRFSAERLKGVDSTLKIQPAKLEDSAVYLCASSLLGTSGYEQYFGPGTRLTVT.

This clone was seen a few times. This CDR3 is CASSASSYNSPLHF. CDR3 in DNA: TGTGCCAGCTCAGCGAGCTCCTATAATTCACCCCTCCACTTT. The chain joins TRBV18 to TRBJ1-6; D call uncertain. The germline gives CDR1 KGHSH, CDR2 LQKENI. Trimming took off 5 bases at V and 0 bases at J, with 5 bases between the two ends. This CDR3 is built from 14 residues. The variable domain in full, completed from reference TRBV18 and TRBJ1-6, reads NAGVMQNPRHLVRRRGQEARLRCSPMKGHSHVYWYRQLPEEGLKFMVYLQKENIIDESGMPKERFSAEFPKEGPSILRIQQVVRGDSAAYFCASSASSYNSPLHFGNGTRLTVT.

The chain recombines TRBV28 with TRBJ2-1, with 12 bases aligning to TRBD2. J lost 6 bases, V lost 5 bases, and 8 bases had no gene match. Germline V gene data show CDR1 as MDHEN and CDR2 as SYDVKM. This CDR3 region has 16 residues. The CDR3 is CASSNMGLAGGNEQFF. CDR3 in DNA: TGTGCCAGCAGTAATATGGGACTAGCGGGTGGCAATGAGCAGTTCTTC.

This clone was seen just once. The gene calls are TRBV25-1 and TRBJ2-5, with TRBD2 identical over 15 bases. CDR3 size: 17 residues. Losses at the gene ends were 5 bases for V and 4 bases for J; bases not matched to a gene: 8. Per germline, CDR1 MGHDK and CDR2 SYGVNS. Here the CDR3 reads CASSSGTSGRSSETQYF. In nucleotides, the CDR3 is TGTGCCAGCAGTAGTGGGACTAGCGGGAGGTCGTCAGAGACCCAGTACTTC.